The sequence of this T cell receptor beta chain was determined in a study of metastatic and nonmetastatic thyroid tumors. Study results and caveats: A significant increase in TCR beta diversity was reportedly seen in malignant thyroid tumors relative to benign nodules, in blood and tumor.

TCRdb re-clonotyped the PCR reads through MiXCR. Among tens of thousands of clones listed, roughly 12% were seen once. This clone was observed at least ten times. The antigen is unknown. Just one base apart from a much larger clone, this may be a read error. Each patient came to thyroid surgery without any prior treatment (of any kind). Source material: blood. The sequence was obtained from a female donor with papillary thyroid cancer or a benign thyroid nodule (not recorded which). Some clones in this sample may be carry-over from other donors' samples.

DNA of the CDR3: TGTGCCAGCAGTGAGCAGGGAGGACCCGGGGAGCTGTTTTTT. This gives the protein CASSEQGGPGELFF. The chain employs TRBV6-4 and TRBJ2-2, with D tentatively TRBD2 (6 bases). Trimming shortened V by 3 bases and J by 6 bases, and 11 bases separated the two germline ends. The CDR3 has 14 residues. CDR1 is MRHNA and CDR2 is SNTAGT in the germline V gene.